This T cell receptor (beta chain) was recovered during a study of blood T cell repertoires in COVID-19 (TCRdb year 2020). About the study as a whole: Collaborator samples came from the United States, Italy and Spain and covered acute and convalescent phases of COVID-19. The prospective study material was composed of cDNA or gDNA derived from T cells, B-cell-depleted T cells, or PBMCs. Deeply sampled blood TCRbeta repertoires from subjects exposed to, actively infected with, or recovered from COVID-19 were included in the dataset. The sample metadata nearly always contained a de-identified subject ID, COVID-19 status, age in years and sex. Where available, HLA class I and class II types were obtained from metadata supplied by the sample provider rather than from assay-based typing. The repertoires were released in a freely available public database meant as a resource for research on the immune response to SARS-CoV-2. Samples were obtained from the ongoing ImmuneRACE study (first 160 participants) and from over 1,000 subjects provided by 6 global collaborators.

V sheds 7 bases and J sheds 4 bases, leaving 16 bases between their ends. Based on the germline V gene, the CDR1 and CDR2 sequences are SGHRS and YFSETQ. The CDR3 spans 14 residues, from the cysteine through the phenylalanine. Only the CDR3 DNA stays, 42 bases, in frame from base 1. The immunoSEQ Assay, a bias-controlled multiplex PCR, was used to amplify TCRbeta CDR3 regions from genomic DNA. The paper's data handling went like this. Nucleated cell counts per sample were estimated from amplification of reference gene primers within the assay. To quantify the absolute abundance of each unique TCRbeta CDR3 rearrangement, sequence reads were collapsed and filtered. For each sample, productive Simpson clonality was calculated by taking the square root of Simpson's diversity index across productive rearrangements. TCRdb re-hosts the immuneACCESS table, in-frame sequences only. Its copies lack some clones; in the studies checked, an unresolved V gene accounts for under half of them, and the cause for the rest is not known. Clonal size and the V and J genes are those of that table, whereas D and trimming came from the DNA. For this sample the table gives under 300,000 clones, of which about 87% were detected only once. 2.5% of the sample comes from the top ten.

In the case of this clone: Its antigen target is currently unknown. No much larger clone is present one base from it, and per-base qualities are unavailable.

Participants in the prospective study were enrolled through a virtual design, were aged roughly 18 to 100 years, and lived in 20 to 30 United States geographic areas. Cohort assignment in the prospective study relied on participant-reported clinical history from a screening survey and a study questionnaire. Mobile phlebotomists in the prospective study collected whole blood, serum and a nasopharyngeal or oropharyngeal swab from every participant. Additional blood draws and questionnaires over a 2-month period could optionally be provided by prospective study participants. Before DNA extraction, blood samples from the prospective study were shipped at room temperature or frozen. On the study overall, not on this receptor specifically: How much clinical and demographic metadata was included differed by source and by participant, and the metadata was provided uncurated.

This chain joins TRBV5-1 to TRBJ2-3, with the identity of the D gene unclear. Sequenced sample: PBMCs or T cells enriched from blood (not recorded which). The TCR was taken from a woman aged 40-49 years with acute COVID-19. The CDR3 here reads CASAPGRDADTQYF. Here is the DNA: TGCGCCAGCGCCCCAGGCAGAGACGCAGATACGCAGTATTTT.